This TCR beta chain is drawn from a study of immune evolution from preneoplasia to lung adenocarcinoma. V lost 3 bases, J lost 3 bases, and 15 bases lay in between. Looked up from germline, CDR1 is MNHNS and CDR2 is SASEGT. This CDR3 comprises 15 residues. Between 2014 and 2017, patients underwent resection in Japan or China. Each case's diagnosis was confirmed by two pathologists on H&E. Nucleic acids came from premalignant or tumor cells enriched by macro-dissection. Profiled with immunoSEQ multiplex PCR; TCRdb holds only in-frame clones, not every one. The table lists roughly 9,900 clones, roughly four fifths of them singletons.

The specimen was FFPE minimally invasive lung adenocarcinoma tissue. V usage is TRBV6-1 and J usage is TRBJ2-7; D perhaps matches TRBD1 (6 bases). The receptor's source is a person between 65 and 79 years old with lung adenocarcinoma. Written as DNA, the CDR3 is TGTGCCAGCAGTGAGACGCACAGGGAGAGCTACGAGCAGTACTTC. This translates into CASSETHRESYEQYF.